Described below is a single T cell receptor beta chain sequence and its context. Its antigen is still unknown. CDR3 length: 18 residues. The V segment lost 5 bases and the J segment 3 bases; nucleotides outside the gene matches: 13. CDR1 is SGHTA, CDR2 FQGNSA, per germline. Expressed TCRB transcripts were sequenced because the entire RNA isolate underwent reverse transcription. TCRdb's copy holds only in-frame clones and misses some; the assay was immunoSEQ multiplex PCR. The table has 300,000 or so clones, over 7% seen once. Central memory, naive, regulatory and stem cell-like memory CD4+ cells were sorted by CD45RO/CCR7/CD25/CD127/CD95/CD27. This sample was taken from a study of beta chain features in type 1 diabetes. About the research overall: All samples combined gave about 100 million sorted cells for examination. Overall study results and limits: PCR might pick shorter templates more often, in the same way for patients and controls. All four CD4+ subsets of Type 1 diabetes patients contained TCRB CDR3s that were moderately but significantly shorter.

Sequenced sample: central memory CD4+ T cells from blood. The chain combines TRBV7-2 with TRBJ2-1, with TRBD2 matching over 10 bases. This TCR came from a man aged 25 to 45 with type 1 diabetes. The CDR3 is CASSPFQSGGAFYNEQFF. CDR3 nucleotides: TGTGCCAGCAGCCCCTTCCAGAGCGGGGGGGCCTTCTACAATGAGCAGTTCTTC.